Below are 21 T cell receptor beta chains sequenced from a single sample in a study of metastatic and nonmetastatic thyroid tumors. Not a single patient had been given any form of treatment at any point before undergoing thyroid surgery. TCRdb reanalyzed the PCR reads via MiXCR. Of roughly 81,000 clones in the sample, 8.6% were seen once. The sample was blood. These receptors were taken from a female donor with papillary thyroid cancer or a benign thyroid nodule (not recorded which). Some clones in this sample may be carry-over from other donors' samples.

This clone appeared many times. The chain couples TRBV12-3 or TRBV12-4 to TRBJ1-1; 9 bases agree with TRBD1. V dropped 7 bases and J dropped 6; count of bases not matched to a gene: 15. CDR3 length: 16 residues. This CDR3 is CASTNLPGQGSPEAFF. CDR3 sequence (DNA): TGTGCCAGCACCAATCTCCCGGGACAGGGCTCCCCTGAAGCTTTCTTT.

This clone was recorded many times. The chain employs TRBV28 and TRBJ2-4; 9 bases are shared with TRBD1. The germline CDR1 and CDR2 sequences are MDHEN and SYDVKM. The CDR3 is made up of 14 amino acids. J was trimmed by 6 bases and V by 6 bases; bases with no gene match: 6. CDR3 in amino acids: CASRDRGRVNIQYF. CDR3 sequence (DNA): TGTGCCAGCAGGGACAGGGGAAGGGTAAACATTCAGTACTTC.

The CDR3 here is CASSRGINQPQHF. The CDR3 region has the DNA TGTGCCTCTAGCAGGGGGATCAATCAGCCCCAGCATTTT. The chain employs TRBV30 and TRBJ1-5, with 7 bases matching TRBD1. The V and J ends lost 7 bases and 3 bases, in that order; junction bases with no gene match: 6. The germline gives CDR1 GTSNPN, CDR2 SVGIG (reference sequence). The CDR3 runs 13 residues.

This clone was seen ten or more times. The gene calls are TRBV27 and TRBJ1-2, with a possible D match to TRBD1 (5 bases). Germline loops: CDR1 MNHEY, CDR2 SMNVEV (reference sequence). CDR3 length equals 14 residues. V was clipped by 2 bases and J by 5 bases, with 12 bases between them. For the CDR3, the DNA is TGTGCCAGCAGTTTAGCGGACAAAAGATATGGCTACACCTTC. It specifies CASSLADKRYGYTF.

This clone showed up many times. The V gene is TRBV29-1, the J gene TRBJ1-2; 8 bases agree with TRBD1. The CDR3 covers 12 residues. CDR1 SQVTM and CDR2 ANQGSEA come from the germline V gene. The CDR3 DNA reads TGCAGTTGTAAGACAGGGGCGGGCGGCTACACCTTC. This codes for CSCKTGAGGYTF. Full variable domain (rest looked up from reference TRBV29-1 and TRBJ1-2): SAVISQKPSRDICQRGTSLTIQCQVDSQVTMMFWYRQQPGQSLTLIATANQGSEATYESGFVIDKFPISRPNLTFSTLTVSNMSPEDSSIYLCSCKTGAGGYTFGSGTRLTVV.

The table lists this clone with many counts. The DNA for the CDR3 is TGTGCCATAGAGGGCAGCGCCTCGTATGAGCAGTTCTTC. It yields the protein CAIEGSASYEQFF. The V call is TRBV3-1, the J call TRBJ2-1; a weak D match, TRBD2 (5 bases). The CDR3 sequence is 13 residues long. Germline V CDR1 and CDR2: LGHDT, YNNKEL (reference sequence). V was cut by 10 bases and J by 8 bases, with 18 bases left in between.

There are many counts of this clone. The CDR3 bases are TGTGCCAGCAGGGCAGGGACACCAAGCTACGAGCAGTACTTC. This codes for CASRAGTPSYEQYF. The rearrangement links TRBV28 to TRBJ2-7; tentatively, D is TRBD1 (6 bases). V lost 6 bases, J lost 3 bases, and 15 bases lay in between. This CDR3 has 14 amino acids. Germline lookup yields CDR1 MDHEN and CDR2 SYDVKM.

This clone was detected many times. CDR3 loop: CASSPLPNVLTF. The CDR3 DNA reads TGTGCCAGCAGCCCCCTCCCCAACGTCCTGACTTTC. V and J are TRBV7-9 and TRBJ2-6, with D unresolved. Germline V lookup: CDR1 SEHNR, CDR2 FQNEAQ (reference sequence). The CDR3 sequence is 12 residues long. The V end was cut by 5 bases, the J end by 8 bases, with 7 bases between. Together with reference TRBV7-9 and TRBJ2-6, the CDR3 gives the full variable domain: DTGVSQNPRHKITKRGQNVTFRCDPISEHNRLYWYRQTLGQGPEFLTYFQNEAQLEKSRLLSDRFSAERPKGSFSTLEIQRTEQGDSAMYLCASSPLPNVLTFGAGSRLTVL.

This clone was counted ten times or more. This rearrangement joins TRBV5-1 to TRBJ1-1, with TRBD1 matching over 8 bases. The trim removed 0 bases at V and 5 bases at J, leaving 9 bases unmatched. The CDR3 has 16 amino acids. Germline lookup yields CDR1 SGHRS and CDR2 YFSETQ. For the CDR3, the DNA is TGCGCCAGCAGCTTGGTGGCAGGGGGCCTAGGAACTGAAGCTTTCTTT. Its translation is CASSLVAGGLGTEAFF.

The gene calls are TRBV20-1 and TRBJ2-1; TRBD1 or TRBD2 may be the D gene (6 bases each). CDR1 is DFQATT, CDR2 SNEGSKA, per germline (reference sequence). Trimming removed 3 bases at V and 10 bases at J, with 19 bases between. The CDR3 is made up of 14 amino acids. The CDR3 loop reads CSASTGAQTYEQFF. For the CDR3, the DNA is TGCAGTGCTAGTACGGGGGCGCAGACATACGAGCAGTTCTTC.

With regard to this clone: A much larger clonotype is one base distant, so this may be a read error. Other DNA sequences within the sample encode an identical CDR3. CDR3 bases: TGTGCCAGCAGCTTAAGAGGTTGGGATGAGCAGTTCTTC. This sequence encodes CASSLRGWDEQFF. The chain joins TRBV7-3 to TRBJ2-1; D call uncertain. Trimming took off 1 base at V and 8 bases at J, with 9 bases between the two ends. The CDR3 contains 13 residues. Germline V gene sequence: CDR1 SGHTA, CDR2 FQGTGA.

The V gene is TRBV12-3 or TRBV12-4, the J gene TRBJ2-5; possibly TRBD2 for D (6 bases). V was cut by 1 base and J by 4 bases, with 13 bases left in between. The CDR3 is 15 amino acids. The CDR3 reads CASSLGDSRAETQYF. In DNA form, the CDR3 reads TGTGCCAGCAGTTTAGGGGACTCACGGGCAGAGACCCAGTACTTC.

There are many counts of this clone. V is TRBV6-1 and J is TRBJ2-1; 8 bases agree with TRBD2. V gave up 0 bases and J gave up 7 bases; unmatched junction bases: 5. From germline, CDR1 is MNHNS and CDR2 SASEGT. This CDR3 comprises 15 residues. The chain's CDR3 is CASSEAGGGGNEQFF. CDR3 DNA: TGTGCCAGCAGTGAAGCCGGGGGGGGCGGGAATGAGCAGTTCTTC.

This clone was recorded many times. This chain joins TRBV6-1 and TRBJ1-5, with D possibly being TRBD1 (6 bases). This CDR3 has 15 amino acids. Germline values: CDR1 MNHNS, CDR2 SASEGT. V was clipped by 7 bases and J by 2 bases, with 15 bases between them. This CDR3 is CASTDRPGGNQPQHF. DNA for the CDR3: TGTGCCAGCACAGACAGGCCGGGGGGCAATCAGCCCCAGCATTTT.

V and J are TRBV9 and TRBJ2-3; TRBD2 matches at 7 bases. Germline lookup yields CDR1 SGDLS and CDR2 YYNGEE. The CDR3 totals 18 residues. With 3 bases clipped from V and 7 bases from J, the junction kept 20 bases outside the gene matches. CDR3 DNA: TGTGCCAGCAGCGCCCGGGTGGGGAGCGGGGCCGCAGTATATACGCAGTATTTT. As protein: CASSARVGSGAAVYTQYF.

The table lists this clone with many counts. The J gene is TRBJ2-5, the V gene TRBV5-6, with TRBD2 matching over 10 bases. Per germline, CDR1 SGHDT and CDR2 YYEEEE. The length of the CDR3 is 18 residues. V lost 0 bases, J lost 1 base, and 9 bases stayed unmatched. CDR3 sequence reads: CASSLGDTSGAVQETQYF. CDR3 DNA: TGTGCCAGCAGCTTGGGCGACACTAGCGGGGCGGTCCAAGAGACCCAGTACTTC.

This clone was recorded at least ten times. This chain joins TRBV9 and TRBJ2-7; no reliable D call. Per the germline V gene, CDR1 is SGDLS and CDR2 is YYNGEE. This CDR3 region has 15 residues. V lost 0 bases to trimming and J lost 2 bases, with 12 bases between them. CDR3 residues: CASSVASDGTYEQYF. The CDR3 DNA reads TGTGCCAGCAGCGTAGCTTCGGACGGCACCTACGAGCAGTACTTC. The whole variable domain, remainder taken from reference TRBV9 and TRBJ2-7, is DSGVTQTPKHLITATGQRVTLRCSPRSGDLSVYWYQQSLDQGLQFLIQYYNGEERAKGNILERFSAQQFPDLHSELNLSSLELGDSALYFCASSVASDGTYEQYFGPGTRLTVT.

This clone has only a few counts. The rearrangement uses TRBV15 and TRBJ2-7, with 9 positions matching TRBD2. The junction had 4 bases not matched to a gene; V was cut back by 3 bases and J by 7 bases. Germline assignment: CDR1 LNHNV and CDR2 YYDKDF (reference sequence). The CDR3 consists of 13 residues. In nucleotides, the CDR3 is TGTGCCACCAGCAGTTTAGCGGGAGAGGAGCAGTACTTC. Amino acid sequence: CATSSLAGEEQYF.

There are many counts of this clone. The V gene is TRBV2, the J gene TRBJ1-1; D is uncertain. Germline-derived CDR1 and CDR2 are SNHLY and FYNNEI. The CDR3 has 11 residues. Trimming pared 7 bases from V and 9 bases from J, leaving 12 bases between. CDR3 region: CASTADGKAFF. The CDR3, as DNA: TGTGCCAGCACCGCGGACGGTAAAGCTTTCTTT.

This clone was seen many times. This chain uses TRBV6-1 with TRBJ2-1, with D unresolved. CDR3 size: 13 residues. Deletions cut 5 bases from V and 9 bases from J, with 14 bases between. CDR1 MNHNS and CDR2 SASEGT come from the germline V gene. DNA of the CDR3: TGTGCCAGCAGTCCGACATCGAGCAGTGAGCAGTTCTTC. It is translated as CASSPTSSSEQFF.

This clone was observed many times. The chain carries TRBV7-2 and TRBJ1-1; maybe TRBD1 (6 bases). Per germline, CDR1 SGHTA and CDR2 FQGNSA. V lost 5 bases to trimming and J lost 8 bases, with 24 bases between them. CDR3 length: 16 residues. In nucleotides, the CDR3 is TGTGCCAGCAGCCACTCCACAGGGATGGCCCCTCTAGAAGCTTTCTTT. Protein sequence: CASSHSTGMAPLEAFF.